This T cell receptor (beta chain) was documented in a study of OX40 agonist ivuxolimab in advanced cancers. Comment on this clone: The antigen is not known.

This CDR3 is 19 amino acids long. After removal of 3 bases from V and 3 bases from J, the junction contained 13 bases not matched to a gene. The data were produced by immunoSEQ multiplex PCR, yet TCRdb's version contains in-frame clones alone and is incomplete. The data hold more than 70,000 clones, with approximately 90% observed a single time. Whole-study findings and limits: No determination was made of the antigen specificity of the expanded peripheral T cells.

This clonotype was obtained from an adult with an advanced solid tumor such as melanoma, head and neck, liver or kidney cancer. The starting material was CD4+ or CD8+ T cells sorted from blood, obtained in a trial of the OX40 agonist ivuxolimab. The chain couples TRBV5-3 to TRBJ2-7, with 15 bases identical to TRBD2. TRBV5-3 is placed among ORFs of uncertain function. The CDR3 DNA is TGTGCCAGAAGCTATCCCCCGGGACTAGCGGGAGGCTCATTCTACGAGCAGTACTTC. The encoded protein is CARSYPPGLAGGSFYEQYF.